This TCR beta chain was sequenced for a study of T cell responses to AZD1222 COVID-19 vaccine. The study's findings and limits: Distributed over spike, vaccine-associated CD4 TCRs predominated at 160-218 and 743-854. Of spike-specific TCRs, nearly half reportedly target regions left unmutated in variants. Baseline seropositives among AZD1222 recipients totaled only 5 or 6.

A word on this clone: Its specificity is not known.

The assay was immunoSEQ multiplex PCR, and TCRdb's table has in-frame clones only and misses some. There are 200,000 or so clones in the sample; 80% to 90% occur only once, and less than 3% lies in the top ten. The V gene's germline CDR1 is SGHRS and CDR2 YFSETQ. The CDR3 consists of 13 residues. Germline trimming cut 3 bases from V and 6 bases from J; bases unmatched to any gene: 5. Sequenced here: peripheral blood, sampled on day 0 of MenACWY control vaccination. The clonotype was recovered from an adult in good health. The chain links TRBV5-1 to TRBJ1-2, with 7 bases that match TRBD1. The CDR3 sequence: CASSSLTGDGYTF. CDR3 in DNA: TGCGCCAGCAGCTCCCTTACAGGGGATGGCTACACCTTC.